This T cell receptor beta chain was obtained from a study of cytomegalovirus exposure and HLA in healthy donors. A roughly 120-subject validation cohort, separate from the approximately 720-subject first cohort, supplied the donors. The assay was immunoSEQ multiplex PCR, and TCRdb's table has in-frame clones only and misses some. The table includes a few hundred thousand clones, more than 80% detected once. The germline CDR1 and CDR2 sequences are MDHEN and SYDVKM. V lost 5 bases, J lost 6 bases, and 2 bases stayed unmatched. The CDR3 runs to 15 residues. This clone occurred once. No antigen is known for it. General observations from the study: The study put under 200 TCR beta chains on its list as cytomegalovirus-associated. Reported performance of the classifier showed diagnosis of cytomegalovirus status with high specificity and sensitivity. The finding came from a later analysis; first-cohort TCR clusters tended to co-occur in the roughly 120 validation repertoires.

The TCR originated in a woman aged 18-29 years in good health and CMV-seronegative. This rearrangement joins TRBV28 to TRBJ2-1; 15 bases are shared with TRBD2. The sample taken for sequencing was PBMCs. The CDR3 nucleotides read TGTGCCAGCAGTGGACTAGCGGGAGGGGTCAATGAGCAGTTCTTC. Its protein product is CASSGLAGGVNEQFF.